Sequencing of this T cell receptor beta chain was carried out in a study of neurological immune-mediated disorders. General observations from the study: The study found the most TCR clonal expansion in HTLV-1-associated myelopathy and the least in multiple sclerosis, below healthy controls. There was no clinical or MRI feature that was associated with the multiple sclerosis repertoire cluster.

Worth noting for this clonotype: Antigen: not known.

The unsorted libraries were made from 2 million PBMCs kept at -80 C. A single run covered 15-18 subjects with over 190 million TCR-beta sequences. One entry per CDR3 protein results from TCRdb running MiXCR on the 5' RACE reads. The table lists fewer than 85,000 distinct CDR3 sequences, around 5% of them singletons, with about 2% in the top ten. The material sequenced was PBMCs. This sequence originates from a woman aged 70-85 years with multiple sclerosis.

In DNA, the CDR3 is TGTGCCAGCAGCGAATCAATTACAGGGTTCGGAGGCTACACCTTC. Its protein is CASSESITGFGGYTF. This chain links TRBV7-2 with TRBJ1-2, with TRBD1 as a possible D gene (6 bases). CDR3 length: 15 amino acids. Trimming stripped 5 bases from V and 8 bases from J, with 21 bases between. The germline V gene encodes CDR1 SGHTA and CDR2 FQGNSA.